The 14 T cell receptor beta chains below come from one sample, sequenced in a study of regulatory T cells in long-lasting Graves disease. The time point was: persistent/refractory GD, antithyroid drugs over 5 years with positive TRAb. Construction of the TCR library relied on RNA isolated from PBMCs. CDR3-region Arm-PCR and iRepertoire HTBI primers produced the TCR beta libraries. A single record per CDR3 protein comes from TCRdb applying MiXCR to the multiplex PCR reads. The table records approximately 380,000 distinct CDR3 sequences, around 20% of them present only once. The sequences come from peripheral blood mononuclear cells (PBMCs), collected when the disease was refractory, from a patient treated with antithyroid drugs. Receptors originate from a female donor with Graves disease.

This clonotype was seen a handful of times. V is TRBV20-1 and J is TRBJ1-2; TRBD1 matches 9 bases. The CDR3 consists of 18 residues. V shed 2 bases and J 2 bases; nucleotides not matched to a gene: 15. CDR1 and CDR2 from the germline V gene are DFQATT and SNEGSKA (reference sequence). This CDR3 reads CSARNYRDRVMPNYGYTF. Here the CDR3 DNA reads TGCAGTGCTAGAAACTACCGGGACAGGGTGATGCCAAACTATGGCTACACCTTC.

J is TRBJ2-2 and V is TRBV5-1; maybe TRBD1 (5 bases). In germline, CDR1 is SGHRS, CDR2 YFSETQ. Trimming shortened V by 2 bases and J by 1 base, and 9 bases separated the two germline ends. The CDR3 contains 15 residues. The CDR3 here is CASSFYQGNTGELFF. The CDR3, as DNA: TGCGCCAGCAGCTTTTACCAGGGGAACACCGGGGAGCTGTTTTTT.

The chain has TRBV7-2 and TRBJ2-7; weak D call: TRBD2 (5 bases). This CDR3 is built from 15 residues. The V end lost 2 bases, the J end lost 6 bases, and 17 bases lay between the germline ends. The germline CDR1 and CDR2 sequences are SGHTA and FQGNSA. The CDR3 loop reads CASSLFTSAGSEQYF. CDR3 bases: TGTGCCAGCAGCTTATTTACTAGTGCGGGCTCCGAGCAGTACTTC.

CDR3: CASSQNTGQGDQPQHF. In nucleotides, the CDR3 is TGCGCCAGCAGCCAAAATACAGGACAGGGTGATCAGCCCCAGCATTTT. V gene TRBV4-3 combines with J gene TRBJ1-5; 8 positions match TRBD1. The CDR3 has 16 amino acids. Germline lookup yields CDR1 LGHNA and CDR2 YSLEER. V shed 2 bases and J 5 bases; nucleotides not matched to a gene: 8.

This clonotype was picked up many times. The chain has TRBV7-9 and TRBJ1-1; D ambiguous. Trimming removed 5 bases from V and 1 base from J, with 2 bases in between. Germline assignment: CDR1 SEHNR and CDR2 FQNEAQ (reference sequence). The CDR3 is 11 residues long. CDR3 sequence: CASSRNTEAFF. CDR3 bases: TGTGCCAGCAGCAGGAACACTGAAGCTTTCTTT. The variable domain in full, completed from reference TRBV7-9 and TRBJ1-1, reads DTGVSQNPRHKITKRGQNVTFRCDPISEHNRLYWYRQTLGQGPEFLTYFQNEAQLEKSRLLSDRFSAERPKGSFSTLEIQRTEQGDSAMYLCASSRNTEAFFGQGTRLTVV.

This clonotype has a count of ten or more. The chain uses TRBV27 and TRBJ2-5, with 9 bases aligning to TRBD2. V lost 5 bases and J lost 4; bases outside the gene matches: 8. Germline CDR1 and CDR2: MNHEY and SMNVEV (reference sequence). The length of the CDR3 is 15 residues. This CDR3 is CASSPAGLATETQYF. DNA of the CDR3: TGTGCCAGCAGTCCCGCCGGACTAGCGACAGAGACCCAGTACTTC.

The chain combines TRBV6-6 with TRBJ2-7; D may be TRBD2 (6 bases). The germline CDR1 and CDR2 sequences are MNHNY and SVGAGI (reference sequence). The CDR3 loop spans 16 amino acids. Trimming stripped 0 bases from V and 0 bases from J, with 12 bases between. CDR3 coding DNA: TGTGCCAGCAGTTACTCGATGTCGGACTACTCCTACGAGCAGTACTTC. Its protein product is CASSYSMSDYSYEQYF.

The table lists this clonotype with many counts. V gene TRBV12-5 combines with J gene TRBJ1-1; no clear D gene. V lost 5 bases to trimming and J lost 4 bases, with 5 bases between them. The CDR3 totals 11 residues. Germline CDR1 reads LGHNT; CDR2 reads FRNRAP. The DNA of the CDR3 is TGTGCTAGTGGTCTCGCCACTGAAGCTTTCTTT. Translated: CASGLATEAFF.

The rearrangement links TRBV28 to TRBJ2-2, with 7 bases that match TRBD1. Trimming removed 10 bases from V and 5 bases from J; junction bases left unmatched: 13. The germline gives CDR1 MDHEN, CDR2 SYDVKM. The CDR3 spans 15 residues. The CDR3 coding sequence is TGTGCCACCGAGGGGGCGAATAGGTTAACCGGGGAGCTGTTTTTT. Translated, it gives CATEGANRLTGELFF.

The chain combines TRBV5-6 with TRBJ1-5; D gene ambiguous. The CDR3 covers 13 residues. Trimming shortened V by 4 bases and J by 8 bases, and 13 bases separated the two germline ends. Germline CDR1 reads SGHDT; CDR2 reads YYEEEE. In DNA form, the CDR3 reads TGTGCCAGCAGCCCTCCGGGTGGGGAGCCCCAGCATTTT. Residues: CASSPPGGEPQHF.

This rearrangement joins TRBV7-9 to TRBJ2-7; D gene uncertain. Germline loops: CDR1 SEHNR, CDR2 FQNEAQ (reference sequence). V was trimmed by 5 bases and J by 4 bases, leaving 18 bases between them. The CDR3 spans 15 residues. The CDR3 nucleotides read TGTGCCAGCAGCCCCAGACAAAGCCTAACTTACGAGCAGTACTTC. Its protein product is CASSPRQSLTYEQYF.

The J gene is TRBJ1-2, the V gene TRBV7-9; D gene ambiguous. This CDR3 is 14 amino acids long. V was pared by 0 bases and J by 8 bases, with 13 bases between. Germline CDR1 reads SEHNR; CDR2 reads FQNEAQ (reference sequence). The CDR3 region is CASSLARLAGGYTF. The CDR3 nucleotides are TGTGCCAGCAGCTTAGCGCGTTTGGCAGGAGGCTACACCTTC.

V and J are TRBV4-3 and TRBJ1-2, with D hard to call. Trimming stripped 2 bases from V and 0 bases from J, with 10 bases between. This CDR3 comprises 15 residues. CDR1 is LGHNA, CDR2 YSLEER, per germline. In DNA, the CDR3 is TGCGCCAGCAGCCAAACAGTTGGGACTAACTATGGCTACACCTTC. Its protein product is CASSQTVGTNYGYTF.

This clonotype was detected once. The chain couples TRBV30 to TRBJ2-7, with 10 positions matching TRBD1. Germline CDR1 reads GTSNPN; CDR2 reads SVGIG (reference sequence). After removal of 5 bases from V and 7 bases from J, the junction contained 8 bases not matched to a gene. CDR3 length equals 13 residues. CDR3 protein: CAWAGTGVGEQYF. The CDR3 DNA reads as TGTGCCTGGGCCGGGACAGGGGTGGGAGAGCAGTACTTC.